What follows is one T cell receptor beta chain and its context. The antigen remains undetermined. The PCR employed 60 Vbeta primers together with 13 Jbeta primers. Data came from immunoSEQ multiplex PCR; TCRdb stores just in-frame clones and leaves some out. Among some 180,000 clones listed, 76% were seen once. CDR1 is SEHNR and CDR2 is FQNEAQ in the germline V gene (reference sequence). The CDR3 has 15 amino acids. V was clipped by 5 bases and J by 2 bases; unmatched bases: 8. The source of the sample is a study of cytomegalovirus exposure and HLA in healthy donors. About the study: Out of 150 million to 200 million T cells, an earlier analysis found 117 million unique TCR beta sequences in total.

Though nominally healthy at sampling, donors likely had unrecorded immune exposures. Notes on the study in general: Later on, a genetic analysis was performed. It linked a missense variant in DCLRE1C with V- and J-gene trimming of TCR beta. Some public TCRs appeared in many individuals, while most sequences were rare.

This sequence joins TRBV7-9 and TRBJ2-7; the match to TRBD1 covers 8 bases. What was sequenced was PBMCs. The TCR was taken from a woman younger than 45 in good health and CMV-seropositive. Here the CDR3 DNA reads TGTGCCAGCAGCCAGGACAGGGAATCCCCCTACGAGCAGTACTTC. The encoded protein is CASSQDRESPYEQYF.